This TCR beta chain was captured by sequencing in a study of a mutant IDH1 vaccine in newly diagnosed glioma listed by TCRdb under 2021. Notes on the research overall: Patients received eight vaccinations in weeks 1, 3, 5, 7, 11, 15, 19 and 23, corresponding to visits V03 through V10. Vaccination was initiated 4-6 weeks after radiotherapy alone, or concurrently with temozolomide cycles in the chemotherapy-containing groups. Of the roughly 30 treated patients, roughly 60% were male and approximately 38% were female, and the mean age was about 40 years. Prior to enrollment, standard therapy consisting of radiotherapy alone, temozolomide alone, or radiochemotherapy with temozolomide had been administered to patients, with the combination being received by most patients. Peripheral blood samples were drawn at six visits, namely V03 (baseline), V05, V07, V10, V12 and V13. Longitudinal TCRB deep sequencing was performed for about two dozen treated patients wherever samples were available for exploratory analyses.

Points the paper makes about the study in general: Pseudoprogression seemed to be unrelated to changes in the top peripheral T cell clonotypes found by TCRB sequencing. PBMC samples for TCRB deep sequencing were selected based on availability. The authors noted that analyses of patient blood samples could not be reproduced because of sample limitations. Immune responses induced by the vaccine were seen in roughly 92% of patients across multiple MHC alleles.

Library preparation used the immunoSEQ multiplex PCR assay. Rearranged TCR beta chain sequences were amplified with the hsTCRB Kit following the manufacturer's protocol. Sequencing of TCRB libraries was carried out on an Illumina MiSeq. The authors' analysis ran thus. The proprietary platform of the kit vendor was used for demultiplexing, trimming and gene mapping. TCRdb carries this immuneACCESS record with in-frame sequences only. Its versions omit some clonotypes, under half of them owing to an unresolved V gene in the studies checked, with the rest unexplained. V and J calls and clone size are as listed in that table; D and trimming were resolved from the DNA. The sample table holds around 11,000 clones, of which about 91% were seen once. About 5.2% of the sample is in the top ten clones. CDR1 and CDR2 are read off the germline V gene (reference sequence) as LNHDA and SQIVND. The CDR3 spans 13 residues, from the cysteine through the phenylalanine. Just CDR3 DNA is preserved here, 39 bases in frame from base 1. V is shortened by 7 bases, J by 1 base, and the region joining them spans 8 bases.

About this clone: The antigen it recognizes is unknown. The record has no base qualities; no much larger clone is one base away.

The time point label here, explained by the study, means: week 23, last vaccination. Each vaccine dose was 300 ug of a 20-mer mutant IDH1 peptide in Montanide, given subcutaneously with topical imiquimod. Newly diagnosed WHO grade 3 or 4 IDH1-mutant astrocytomas showing loss of nuclear ATRX were present in the donors. The samples were drawn from NOA16, a multicentre, single-arm, open-label phase I trial in Germany that tested a mutant IDH1 peptide vaccine in humans for the first time. Genomic DNA for TCRB sequencing was extracted from EDTA blood using the DNeasy Blood and Tissue Kit. The clonotype was recovered from a woman in her forties with glioma. Some clones in this sample may be carry-over from other donors' samples. The rearranged segments are TRBV19 and TRBJ2-1; TRBD2 is perhaps the D gene, given 5 matching bases. Sequenced here: PBMCs, sampled from a glioma patient whose treatment included an IDH1 peptide vaccine. The nucleotide sequence reads as follows: TGTGCCAGTAATGAGGGATCCTACAATGAGCAGTTCTTC. Translated, this is CASNEGSYNEQFF.